The entry below describes one T cell receptor (beta chain). V was trimmed by 0 bases and J by 7 bases, leaving 8 bases between them. The CDR3 length is 13 residues. Germline V gene sequence: CDR1 SGHRS, CDR2 YFSETQ. The data are from a study of blood T cell repertoires in COVID-19. As processed by the authors: Reference gene primer amplification gave nucleated cell count estimates. This table comes from immunoSEQ multiplex PCR, and its TCRdb copy is limited to in-frame clones, with some not included. V, J and clone size derive from that table, while D and trimming were established from the DNA sequence. The sample has under 20,000 clones; more than 65% are singletons.

The receptor comes from an older man with COVID-19, enrolled during active disease. Sequenced: peripheral blood. This chain joins TRBV5-1 and TRBJ1-5, with D unclear. The CDR3 region has the DNA TGCGCCAGCAGCTTGGCGGGAAGCCAGCCCCAGCATTTT. It specifies CASSLAGSQPQHF.